The clone carrying this T cell receptor beta chain has more than one count but fewer than ten. Original processing notes: Nucleated cell number was recorded as an estimate derived from reference gene primer amplification. Assay used: immunoSEQ multiplex PCR; TCRdb lists only in-frame clones, some missing. That table furnishes V, J and clone size, whereas the DNA furnished D and trimming. The top ten hold roughly 3% of the sample, which has around 300,000 clones, around 83% seen once. This sample is part of a study of blood T cell repertoires in COVID-19. The wider study: Acute-phase and convalescent COVID-19 samples originated in the United States, Italy and Spain. The analysed material was cDNA or gDNA that came from T cells, B-cell-depleted T cells, or PBMCs.

The V gene's germline CDR1 is LGHNA and CDR2 YSLEER. The CDR3 consists of 15 residues. J gave up 4 bases and V 4 bases, and 6 bases lay outside the gene matches. The chain uses TRBV4-3 and TRBJ1-5; TRBD1 aligns across 8 bases. The material sequenced was peripheral blood. This TCR derives from a man aged 30 to 45 with active or convalescent COVID-19. This CDR3 is CASSRHTGGNQPQHF. As DNA, the CDR3 is TGCGCCAGCAGCCGTCATACAGGGGGGAATCAGCCCCAGCATTTT.